The 23 T cell receptor beta chains presented below share a single source sample, sequenced in a study of radiotherapy plus CTLA-4 blockade in lung cancer. Method: immunoSEQ multiplex PCR; TCRdb's copy keeps in-frame clones and lacks some. The sample lists 45,000 to 55,000 clones, 70% to 90% occurring once. The specimen was peripheral blood, collected from a patient treated with radiotherapy plus ipilimumab. The receptors derive from a human donor with non-small cell lung cancer whose response to radiotherapy plus ipilimumab could not be evaluated.

The rearrangement uses TRBV25-1 and TRBJ2-2; 12 nucleotides align to TRBD2. Looked up from germline, CDR1 is MGHDK and CDR2 is SYGVNS. The V gene end was trimmed by 3 bases and the J gene end by 6 bases; junction bases not matched to a gene: 8. CDR3 length: 17 residues. Here the CDR3 reads CASSDLGLAGLSGELFF. The CDR3 DNA reads TGTGCCAGCAGTGATCTCGGACTAGCGGGATTATCCGGGGAGCTGTTTTTT.

The chain uses TRBV18 and TRBJ2-1; 13 positions agree with TRBD2. Germline V gives CDR1 KGHSH, CDR2 LQKENI. The CDR3 spans 15 residues. Trimming removed 2 bases from V and 9 bases from J; junction bases left unmatched: 4. The CDR3 nucleotides read TGTGCCAGCTCACCAGGACTAGCGGGAGATCGTGAGCAGTTCTTC. This gives the protein CASSPGLAGDREQFF.

The chain employs TRBV9 and TRBJ2-3; 12 bases match TRBD2. The trim removed 4 bases at V and 0 bases at J, leaving 9 bases unmatched. Germline CDR1 reads SGDLS; CDR2 reads YYNGEE. The CDR3 is 18 residues long. The CDR3: CASSSPLGTSGSTDTQYF. The DNA for the CDR3 is TGTGCCAGCAGCTCACCCCTCGGGACTAGCGGGAGCACAGATACGCAGTATTTT.

The chain employs TRBV5-1 and TRBJ2-7; 8 bases are a match to TRBD2. J gave up 3 bases and V 4 bases, and 6 bases lay outside the gene matches. The germline V gene has CDR1 SGHRS and CDR2 YFSETQ. This CDR3 is built from 14 residues. The CDR3 coding sequence is TGCGCCAGCAGCGCCGGACTAGCAAGCTACGAGCAGTACTTC. Translation gives CASSAGLASYEQYF. The full variable domain, with the rest looked up from reference TRBV5-1 and TRBJ2-7, is KAGVTQTPRYLIKTRGQQVTLSCSPISGHRSVSWYQQTPGQGLQFLFEYFSETQRNKGNFPGRFSGRQFSNSRSEMNVSTLELGDSALYLCASSAGLASYEQYFGPGTRLTVT.

V is TRBV19 and J is TRBJ2-1, with 11 bases fitting TRBD2. The germline gives CDR1 LNHDA, CDR2 SQIVND (reference sequence). The V segment lost 7 bases and the J segment 4 bases; nucleotides outside the gene matches: 9. The CDR3 sequence is 16 residues long. CDR3 nucleotides: TGTGCCAGTACTAGACTAGCGGGACCGGGATACAATGAGCAGTTCTTC. Its translation is CASTRLAGPGYNEQFF.

The rearrangement links TRBV7-9 to TRBJ1-5, with D possibly matching TRBD1 (6 bases). V was clipped by 6 bases and J by 7 bases, with 13 bases between them. The CDR3 is 13 residues long. Germline V gene sequence: CDR1 SEHNR, CDR2 FQNEAQ (reference sequence). CDR3: CASSKQGGQPQHF. In DNA, the CDR3 is TGTGCCAGCAGTAAACAGGGAGGGCAGCCCCAGCATTTT.

This clone was detected only once. The chain recombines TRBV30 with TRBJ2-5; TRBD2 is a possible D gene (6 bases). This CDR3 comprises 13 residues. V was trimmed by 2 bases and J by 6 bases, leaving 13 bases between them. Germline CDR1 is GTSNPN and CDR2 is SVGIG (reference sequence). The CDR3 spells CAWSWGERKTQYF. CDR3 coding DNA: TGTGCCTGGAGTTGGGGGGAGCGGAAGACCCAGTACTTC. Variable domain in full (rest from reference TRBV30 and TRBJ2-5): SQTIHQWPATLVQPVGSPLSLECTVEGTSNPNLYWYRQAAGRGLQLLFYSVGIGQISSEVPQNLSASRPQDRQFILSSKKLLLSDSGFYLCAWSWGERKTQYFGPGTRLLVL.

This clone was seen more than once but under ten times. The chain joins TRBV4-1 to TRBJ2-1; 9 nucleotides align to TRBD2. V was clipped by 1 base and J by 7 bases; unmatched bases: 8. Germline V gene sequence: CDR1 MGHRA, CDR2 YSYEKL. The CDR3 contains 16 residues. The CDR3 spells CASSQVGRGGGNEQFF. Written as DNA, the CDR3 is TGCGCCAGCAGCCAAGTCGGGCGGGGGGGCGGAAATGAGCAGTTCTTC.

CDR3 amino acids: CASSGRTGAFTDTQYF. The DNA of the CDR3 is TGTGCCAGCAGCGGACGGACAGGGGCCTTCACAGATACGCAGTATTTT. The V call is TRBV9, the J call TRBJ2-3; 9 bases are a match to TRBD1. This CDR3 has 16 residues. Germline V gene lookup returns CDR1 SGDLS and CDR2 YYNGEE. Trimming at V came to 3 bases and at J to 2 bases, leaving 7 bases not matched to a gene.

V usage is TRBV29-1 and J usage is TRBJ2-1, with 12 bases matching TRBD2. Trimming removed 3 bases from V and 9 bases from J; junction bases left unmatched: 3. Germline loops: CDR1 SQVTM, CDR2 ANQGSEA. The CDR3 is 13 amino acids. CDR3 DNA: TGCAGCGTTGAGCTAGCGGGAGGGGGTGAGCAGTTCTTC. This encodes CSVELAGGGEQFF.

The chain links TRBV2 to TRBJ2-7; 8 nucleotides match TRBD2. Trimming removed 6 bases from V and 2 bases from J; junction bases left unmatched: 6. The germline gives CDR1 SNHLY, CDR2 FYNNEI. The CDR3 covers 14 residues. The CDR3 nucleotides are TGTGCCAGCAGGTCTGGTAGCGGGGCCTACGAGCAGTACTTC. Its translation: CASRSGSGAYEQYF.

This chain joins TRBV5-1 and TRBJ2-5; TRBD2 matches at 15 bases. The DNA matches TRBJ2-7 better at its end, which makes the J call doubtful. The CDR3 loop spans 16 amino acids. Looked up from germline, CDR1 is SGHRS and CDR2 is YFSETQ. The CDR3 loop reads CASSLSGTSGGSEQYF. The CDR3 DNA is TGCGCCAGCAGCTTGTCCGGGACTAGCGGGGGGAGCGAGCAGTACTTC.

The chain couples TRBV4-3 to TRBJ2-1, with 8 bases identical to TRBD2. CDR3 size: 15 residues. Germline V gene data show CDR1 as LGHNA and CDR2 as YSLEER. The V gene end was trimmed by 2 bases and the J gene end by 0 bases; junction bases not matched to a gene: 0. CDR3 residues: CASSQSGSSYNEQFF. The CDR3 DNA is TGCGCCAGCAGCCAAAGCGGGAGCTCCTACAATGAGCAGTTCTTC.

This chain joins TRBV2 and TRBJ1-1; D is unclear. Germline-derived CDR1 and CDR2 are SNHLY and FYNNEI. The CDR3 consists of 13 residues. Deletions cut 3 bases from V and 1 base from J, with 6 bases between. CDR3 in amino acids: CASSEEWNTEAFF. The CDR3 DNA sequence: TGTGCCAGCAGTGAGGAGTGGAACACTGAAGCTTTCTTT.

The gene calls are TRBV9 and TRBJ2-3; TRBD2 agrees at 8 bases. The germline gives CDR1 SGDLS, CDR2 YYNGEE. V lost 0 bases to trimming and J lost 1 base; unmatched junction nucleotides: 1. CDR3 length: 15 amino acids. CDR3 coding DNA: TGTGCCAGCAGCGTAGCGGGGGGGCGCACAGATACGCAGTATTTT. Its protein product is CASSVAGGRTDTQYF.

This rearrangement joins TRBV10-3 to TRBJ1-1; TRBD1 aligns across 7 bases. The V gene end was trimmed by 0 bases and the J gene end by 3 bases; junction bases not matched to a gene: 7. Germline V gene data show CDR1 as ENHRY and CDR2 as SYGVKD. The length of the CDR3 is 16 residues. CDR3: CAISESNTQGDTEAFF. The CDR3 DNA follows: TGTGCCATCAGTGAGTCTAACACCCAGGGGGACACTGAAGCTTTCTTT.

V usage is TRBV30 and J usage is TRBJ2-3, with TRBD2 identical over 10 bases. This CDR3 contains 14 residues. Germline lookup yields CDR1 GTSNPN and CDR2 SVGIG (reference sequence). V lost 7 bases to trimming and J lost 3 bases; unmatched junction nucleotides: 7. The CDR3 sequence is CAYHSGRSTDTQYF. The CDR3 bases are TGTGCCTACCATAGCGGGAGGTCGACAGATACGCAGTATTTT.

V and J are TRBV6-1 and TRBJ2-3, with TRBD2 matching over 12 bases. Losses at the gene ends were 4 bases for V and 3 bases for J; bases not matched to a gene: 8. CDR1 is MNHNS and CDR2 is SASEGT in the germline V gene. This CDR3 comprises 17 residues. The CDR3 region has the DNA TGTGCCAGCAGTGGGCCCCGGACTAGCGGGGTTACAGATACGCAGTATTTT. Translation gives CASSGPRTSGVTDTQYF.

The chain joins TRBV5-1 to TRBJ1-2, with TRBD1 identical over 7 bases. Trimming took 3 bases from V and 5 from J; bases not matched to a gene: 7. Looked up from germline, CDR1 is SGHRS and CDR2 is YFSETQ. The CDR3 spans 14 residues. The DNA of the CDR3 is TGCGCCAGCAGCTCGACAGGGCTGAAGTATGGCTACACCTTC. This sequence encodes CASSSTGLKYGYTF.

This clone was observed a handful of times. The rearrangement links TRBV30 to TRBJ2-1; D unclear. With 0 bases removed from V and 5 bases from J, the gap between germline ends came to 8 bases. In germline, CDR1 is GTSNPN, CDR2 SVGIG (reference sequence). The length of the CDR3 is 13 residues. Here the CDR3 reads CAWSVRANNEQFF. DNA for the CDR3: TGTGCCTGGAGTGTACGAGCGAACAATGAGCAGTTCTTC.

This chain links TRBV5-6 with TRBJ1-4; D remains ambiguous. The CDR3 has 12 residues. CDR1 and CDR2 from the germline V gene are SGHDT and YYEEEE. V was clipped by 0 bases and J by 8 bases, with 5 bases between them. CDR3 coding DNA: TGTGCCAGCAGCTTGGCGAGGGAAAAACTGTTTTTT. This encodes CASSLAREKLFF.

A few counts support this clone. The chain has TRBV7-9 and TRBJ1-1; TRBD1 matches 9 bases. V was pared by 4 bases and J by 4 bases, with 4 bases of the junction left unmatched. Germline V gene data show CDR1 as SEHNR and CDR2 as FQNEAQ (reference sequence). The CDR3 covers 14 residues. The CDR3: CASSYRGLSTEAFF. The CDR3 coding sequence is TGTGCCAGCAGCTACAGGGGGCTCAGCACTGAAGCTTTCTTT.

The V call is TRBV11-2, the J call TRBJ2-5; TRBD2 aligns across 13 bases. V lost 1 base to trimming and J lost 5 bases; unmatched junction nucleotides: 10. CDR3 length: 18 residues. The germline V gene has CDR1 SGHAT and CDR2 FQNNGV. CDR3 in amino acids: CASSLGSTSGGAGETQYF. DNA for the CDR3: TGTGCCAGCAGCTTAGGGTCCACTAGCGGGGGGGCCGGTGAGACCCAGTACTTC.